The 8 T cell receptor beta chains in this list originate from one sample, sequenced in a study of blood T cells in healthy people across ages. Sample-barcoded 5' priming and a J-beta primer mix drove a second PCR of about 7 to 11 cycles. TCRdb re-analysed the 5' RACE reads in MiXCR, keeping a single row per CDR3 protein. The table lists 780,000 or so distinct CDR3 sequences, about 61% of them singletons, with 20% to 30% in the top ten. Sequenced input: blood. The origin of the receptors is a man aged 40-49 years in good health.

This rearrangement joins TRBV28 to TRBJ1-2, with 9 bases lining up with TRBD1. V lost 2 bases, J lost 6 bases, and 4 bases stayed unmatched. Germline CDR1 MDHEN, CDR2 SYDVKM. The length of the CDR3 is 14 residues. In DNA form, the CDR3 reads TGTGCCAGCAGTTTACCCGGACAGGGGCATGGCTACACCTTC. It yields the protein CASSLPGQGHGYTF.

The CDR3 nucleotides are TGTGCCTGGGCGACTAGCGGGAGCCTCCAAGAGACCCAGTACTTC. Translating gives CAWATSGSLQETQYF. The V call is TRBV30, the J call TRBJ2-5, with TRBD2 identical over 12 bases. The CDR3 sequence is 15 residues long. V was clipped by 5 bases and J by 1 base; unmatched bases: 5. Germline V gene lookup returns CDR1 GTSNPN and CDR2 SVGIG (reference sequence).

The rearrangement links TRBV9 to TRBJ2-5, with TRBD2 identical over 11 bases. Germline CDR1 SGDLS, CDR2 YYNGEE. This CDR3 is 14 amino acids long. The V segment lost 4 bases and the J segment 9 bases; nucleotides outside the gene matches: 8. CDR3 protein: CASSTRLAGRAQYF. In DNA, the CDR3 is TGTGCCAGCAGCACCCGACTAGCGGGGAGGGCCCAGTACTTC.

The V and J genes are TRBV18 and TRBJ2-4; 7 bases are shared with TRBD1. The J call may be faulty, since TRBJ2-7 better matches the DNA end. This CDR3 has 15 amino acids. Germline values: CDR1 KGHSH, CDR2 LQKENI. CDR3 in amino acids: CASSPTRQGLNEQYF. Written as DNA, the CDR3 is TGTGCCAGCTCACCGACGAGACAGGGTCTCAACGAGCAGTACTTC.

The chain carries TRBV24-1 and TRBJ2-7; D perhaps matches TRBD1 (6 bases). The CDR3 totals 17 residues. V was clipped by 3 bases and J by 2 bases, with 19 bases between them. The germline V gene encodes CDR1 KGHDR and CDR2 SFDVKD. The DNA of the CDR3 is TGTGCCACCAGTGATACCTTAAACAGGGTTGCCACCTACGAGCAGTACTTC. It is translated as CATSDTLNRVATYEQYF.

Here the CDR3 reads CASSYSRTEIYEQYF. The CDR3 region has the DNA TGTGCCAGCAGTTACTCGCGGACAGAGATCTACGAGCAGTACTTC. The rearrangement joins TRBV6-2 or TRBV6-3 to TRBJ2-7; a weak D match, TRBD1 (6 bases). The germline CDR1 and CDR2 sequences are MNHEY and SVGEGT. V was shortened by 0 bases and J by 3 bases, with 12 bases between the two germline ends. This CDR3 has 15 residues.

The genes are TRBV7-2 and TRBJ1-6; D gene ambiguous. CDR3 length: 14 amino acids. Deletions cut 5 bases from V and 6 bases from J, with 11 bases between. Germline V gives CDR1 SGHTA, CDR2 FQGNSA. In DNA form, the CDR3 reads TGTGCCAGCAGCGTAGGGTCGCGTAATTCACCCCTCCACTTT. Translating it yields CASSVGSRNSPLHF.

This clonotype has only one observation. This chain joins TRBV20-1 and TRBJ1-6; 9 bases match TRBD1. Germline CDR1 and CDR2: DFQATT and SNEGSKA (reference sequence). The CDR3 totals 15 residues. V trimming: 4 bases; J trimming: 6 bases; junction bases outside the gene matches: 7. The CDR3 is CSAIDRGFGNSPLHF. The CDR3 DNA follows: TGCAGTGCTATCGACAGGGGGTTCGGTAATTCACCCCTCCACTTT.